Given below is one T cell receptor beta chain in context. The data were taken from a study of blood T cell repertoires in COVID-19. Study at large: PBMCs, B-cell-depleted T cells, or T cells were the source of the cDNA or gDNA that made up the material.

The CDR3 consists of 17 residues. The V and J ends lost 4 bases and 1 base respectively, with 17 bases between them. Germline V gene lookup returns CDR1 SGDLS and CDR2 YYNGEE. Per the original methods: It was from reference gene primer amplification that nucleated cell counts were estimated. Only in-frame clones appear in the TCRdb table, and some are missing; sequencing was by immunoSEQ multiplex PCR. The V and J calls and the clone size are those of that table, but D and trimming were determined from the DNA. Seen here are 180,000 or so clones, approximately 83% observed once, and the top ten hold roughly 7.8%.

The rearrangement links TRBV9 to TRBJ2-2, with a tentative D call TRBD2 (5 bases). The sequenced sample was peripheral blood. The clonotype was recovered from a man between 60 and 70 years old with acute or convalescent COVID-19. In DNA, the CDR3 is TGTGCCAGCAGCCCCCGAGGGCAGACACAGAACACCGGGGAGCTGTTTTTT. Amino acid sequence: CASSPRGQTQNTGELFF.